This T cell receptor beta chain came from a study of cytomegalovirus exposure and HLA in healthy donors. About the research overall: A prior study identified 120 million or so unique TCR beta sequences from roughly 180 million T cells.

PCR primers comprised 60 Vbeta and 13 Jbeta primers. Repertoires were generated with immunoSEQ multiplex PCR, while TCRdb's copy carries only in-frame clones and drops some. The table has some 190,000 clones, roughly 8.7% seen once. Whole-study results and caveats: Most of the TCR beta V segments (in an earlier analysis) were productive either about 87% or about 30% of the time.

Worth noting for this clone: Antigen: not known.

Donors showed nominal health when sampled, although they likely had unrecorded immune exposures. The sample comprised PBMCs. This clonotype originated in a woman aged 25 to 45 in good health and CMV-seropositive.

The CDR3 nucleotides read TGTGCCAGCAGTTTATACCCAAGGGGAACGGAGACCCAGTACTTC. It codes for CASSLYPRGTETQYF. V usage is TRBV27 and J usage is TRBJ2-5; D perhaps matches TRBD1 (5 bases). The germline V gene has CDR1 MNHEY and CDR2 SMNVEV (reference sequence). Trimming left V 1 base short and J 5 bases short, with 14 bases between. CDR3 length equals 15 residues.